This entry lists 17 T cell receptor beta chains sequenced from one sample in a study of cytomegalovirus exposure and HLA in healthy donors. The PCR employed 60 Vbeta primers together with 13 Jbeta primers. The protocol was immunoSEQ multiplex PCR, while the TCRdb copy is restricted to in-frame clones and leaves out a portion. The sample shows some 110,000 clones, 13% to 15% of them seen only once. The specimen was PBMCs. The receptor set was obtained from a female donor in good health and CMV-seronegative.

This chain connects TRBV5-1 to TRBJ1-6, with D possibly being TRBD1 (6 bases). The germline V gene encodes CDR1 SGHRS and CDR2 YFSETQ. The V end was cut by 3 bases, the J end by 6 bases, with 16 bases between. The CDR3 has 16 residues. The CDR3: CASSYLGGGINSPLHF. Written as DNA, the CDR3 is TGCGCCAGCAGCTATTTAGGGGGGGGGATTAATTCACCCCTCCACTTT.

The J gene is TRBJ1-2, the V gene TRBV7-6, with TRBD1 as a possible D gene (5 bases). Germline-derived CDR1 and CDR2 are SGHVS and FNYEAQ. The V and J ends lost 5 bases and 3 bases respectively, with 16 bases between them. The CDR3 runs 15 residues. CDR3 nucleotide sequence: TGTGCCAGCAGCCTAGGGGAGGGTTACTACTATGGCTACACCTTC. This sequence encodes CASSLGEGYYYGYTF.

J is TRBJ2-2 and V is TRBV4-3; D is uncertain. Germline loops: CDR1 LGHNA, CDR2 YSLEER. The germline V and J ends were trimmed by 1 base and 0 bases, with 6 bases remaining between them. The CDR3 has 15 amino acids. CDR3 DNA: TGCGCCAGCAGCCAAGGACTGTCGAACACCGGGGAGCTGTTTTTT. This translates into CASSQGLSNTGELFF.

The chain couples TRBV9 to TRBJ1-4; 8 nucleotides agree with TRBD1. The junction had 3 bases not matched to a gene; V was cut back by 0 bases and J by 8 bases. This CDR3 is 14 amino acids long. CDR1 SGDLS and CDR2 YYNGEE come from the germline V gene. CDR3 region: CASSVAGQGEKLFF. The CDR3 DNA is TGTGCCAGCAGCGTAGCTGGACAGGGAGAAAAACTGTTTTTT.

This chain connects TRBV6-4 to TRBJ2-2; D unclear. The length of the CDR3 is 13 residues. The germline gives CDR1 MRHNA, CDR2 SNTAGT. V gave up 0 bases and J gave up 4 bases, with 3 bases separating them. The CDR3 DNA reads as TGTGCCAGCAGTGACTCTATCACCGGGGAGCTGTTTTTT. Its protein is CASSDSITGELFF.

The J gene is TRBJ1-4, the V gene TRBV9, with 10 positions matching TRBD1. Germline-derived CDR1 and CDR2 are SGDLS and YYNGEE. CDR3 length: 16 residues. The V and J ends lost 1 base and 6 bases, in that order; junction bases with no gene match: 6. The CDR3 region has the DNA TGTGCCAGCAGCGTAAGAGGGGACAGGGGACATGAAAAACTGTTTTTT. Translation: CASSVRGDRGHEKLFF.

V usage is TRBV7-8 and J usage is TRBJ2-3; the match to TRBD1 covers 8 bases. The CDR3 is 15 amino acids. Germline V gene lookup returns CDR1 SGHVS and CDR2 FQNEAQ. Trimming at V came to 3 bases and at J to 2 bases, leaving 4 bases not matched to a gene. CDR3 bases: TGTGCCAGCAGCTTGGGACAGGTTATCACAGATACGCAGTATTTT. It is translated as CASSLGQVITDTQYF.

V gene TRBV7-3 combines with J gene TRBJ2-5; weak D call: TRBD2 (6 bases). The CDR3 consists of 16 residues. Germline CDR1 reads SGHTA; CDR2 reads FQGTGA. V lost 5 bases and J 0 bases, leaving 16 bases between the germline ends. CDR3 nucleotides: TGTGCCAGCAGCCCCCATAGCGGAGGGTACCAAGAGACCCAGTACTTC. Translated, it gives CASSPHSGGYQETQYF.

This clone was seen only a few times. DNA for the CDR3: TGTGCCAGCAGCGTAGGGGGCTCCAGCTCCTACGAGCAGTACTTC. Translated, it gives CASSVGGSSSYEQYF. This chain links TRBV5-5 with TRBJ2-7, with 7 bases aligning to TRBD1. Germline assignment: CDR1 SGHKS and CDR2 YYEKEE (reference sequence). Trimming cost V 4 bases and J 0 bases; bases outside gene matches: 7. This CDR3 spans 15 amino acids.

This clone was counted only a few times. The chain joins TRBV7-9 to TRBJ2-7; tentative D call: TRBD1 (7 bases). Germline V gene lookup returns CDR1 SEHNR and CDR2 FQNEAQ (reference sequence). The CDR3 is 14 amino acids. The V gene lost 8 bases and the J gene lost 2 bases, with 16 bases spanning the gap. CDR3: CASGGHQGAYEQYF. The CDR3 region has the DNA TGTGCCAGCGGGGGGCACCAGGGGGCCTACGAGCAGTACTTC. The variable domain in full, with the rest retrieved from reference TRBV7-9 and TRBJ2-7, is DTGVSQNPRHKITKRGQNVTFRCDPISEHNRLYWYRQTLGQGPEFLTYFQNEAQLEKSRLLSDRFSAERPKGSFSTLEIQRTEQGDSAMYLCASGGHQGAYEQYFGPGTRLTVT.

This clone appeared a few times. The CDR3 nucleotides read TGTGCCAGCTCACCACCTATCGTGGAGACCCAGTACTTC. Its protein product is CASSPPIVETQYF. J is TRBJ2-5 and V is TRBV18; D gene unclear. V was pared by 0 bases and J by 5 bases, with 7 bases between. Germline CDR1 is KGHSH and CDR2 is LQKENI. The CDR3 is 13 residues long.

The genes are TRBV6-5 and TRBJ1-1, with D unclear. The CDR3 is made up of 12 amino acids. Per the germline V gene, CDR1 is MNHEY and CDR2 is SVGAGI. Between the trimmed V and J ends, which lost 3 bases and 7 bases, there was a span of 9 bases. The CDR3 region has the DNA TGTGCCAGCAGTTATCCCCCAGGTGAAGCTTTCTTT. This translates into CASSYPPGEAFF.

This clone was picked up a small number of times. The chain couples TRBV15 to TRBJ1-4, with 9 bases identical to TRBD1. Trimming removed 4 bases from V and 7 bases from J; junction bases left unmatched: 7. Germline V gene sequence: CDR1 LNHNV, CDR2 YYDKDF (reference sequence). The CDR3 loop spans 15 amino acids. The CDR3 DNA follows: TGTGCCACCAGCACACCGACAGGGGGGGGTGAAAAACTGTTTTTT. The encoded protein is CATSTPTGGGEKLFF.

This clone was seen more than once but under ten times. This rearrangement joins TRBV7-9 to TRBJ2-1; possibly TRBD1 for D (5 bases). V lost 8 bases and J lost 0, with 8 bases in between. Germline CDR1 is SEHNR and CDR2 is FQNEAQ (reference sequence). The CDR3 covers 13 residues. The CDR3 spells CASAQGSYNEQFF. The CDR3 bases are TGTGCCAGCGCCCAGGGCTCCTACAATGAGCAGTTCTTC.

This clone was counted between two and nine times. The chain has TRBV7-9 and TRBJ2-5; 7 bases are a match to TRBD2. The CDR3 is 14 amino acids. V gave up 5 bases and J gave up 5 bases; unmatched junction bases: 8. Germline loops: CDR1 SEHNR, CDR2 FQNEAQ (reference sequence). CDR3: CASSTRVGGETQYF. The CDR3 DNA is TGTGCCAGCAGCACGCGGGTGGGAGGGGAGACCCAGTACTTC.

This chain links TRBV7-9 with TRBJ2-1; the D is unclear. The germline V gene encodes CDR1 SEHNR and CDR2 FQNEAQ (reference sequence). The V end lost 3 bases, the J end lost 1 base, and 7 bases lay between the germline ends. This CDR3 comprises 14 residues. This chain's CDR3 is CASSFPQSYNEQFF. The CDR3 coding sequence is TGTGCCAGCAGCTTTCCCCAATCCTACAATGAGCAGTTCTTC. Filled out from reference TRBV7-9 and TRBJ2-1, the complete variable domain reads DTGVSQNPRHKITKRGQNVTFRCDPISEHNRLYWYRQTLGQGPEFLTYFQNEAQLEKSRLLSDRFSAERPKGSFSTLEIQRTEQGDSAMYLCASSFPQSYNEQFFGPGTRLTVL.

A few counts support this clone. The CDR3 DNA is TGTGCCAGCAGGGGACAGGGCCCTAACTATGGCTACACCTTC. This encodes CASRGQGPNYGYTF. V usage is TRBV28 and J usage is TRBJ1-2; 9 bases are a match to TRBD1. Germline V gene data show CDR1 as MDHEN and CDR2 as SYDVKM. The CDR3 length is 14 residues. The junction had 2 bases not matched to a gene; V was cut back by 6 bases and J by 0 bases.